The rows below give T cell receptor beta chains drawn from one sample of a study of OX40 agonist ivuxolimab in advanced cancers. Data came from immunoSEQ multiplex PCR; TCRdb stores just in-frame clones and leaves some out. The sample lists 60,000 to 80,000 clones; 75% to 85% were seen once. Sequences were derived from CD4+ or CD8+ T cells sorted from blood, sampled in a trial of the OX40 agonist ivuxolimab. Source of these receptors: an adult with an advanced solid tumor such as melanoma, head and neck, liver or kidney cancer. Each CDR3 is given with its conserved first and last residue. The D gene is left open where the match is weak. Part of the rows lack a size; the others show once, few, many or a class for expanded clones.

j_call clone_size v_call d_call cdr3_length cdr3_nt cdr3_aa
TRBJ2-7 - TRBV6-1 - 14 TGTGCCAGCAGCGGGGCGGGCAGGGCCTACGAGCAGTACTTC CASSGAGRAYEQYF
TRBJ2-7 - TRBV7-2 - 12 TGTGCCAGCAGCCCTTTCAGCTACGAGCAGTACTTC CASSPFSYEQYF
TRBJ1-2 - TRBV7-8 - 14 TGTGCCAGCAGCTTAGCGCTTCCGGTAGGCGGCTACACCTTC CASSLALPVGGYTF
TRBJ1-5 - TRBV5-6 - 14 TGTGCCAGCAGTCCCGGGACACCATATCAGCCCCAGCATTTT CASSPGTPYQPQHF
TRBJ2-5 - TRBV7-8 TRBD2 16 TGTGCCAGCAGCTTCAATAGCGGGAGGTCTTGGGAGACCCAGTACTTC CASSFNSGRSWETQYF
TRBJ2-2 - TRBV2 TRBD2 15 TGTGCCAGCACCGGACTAGCGGGAGCCACCGGGGAGCTGTTTTTT CASTGLAGATGELFF
TRBJ2-2 - TRBV19 - 13 TGTGCCAGCTCTAACGGAGGTGTCGGGGAGCTGTTTTTT CASSNGGVGELFF
TRBJ2-2 - TRBV5-1 TRBD2 17 TGCGCCAGCAGCTTGGCATTTACTAGCGGGAACACCGGGGAGCTGTTTTTT CASSLAFTSGNTGELFF
TRBJ2-2 - TRBV25-1 TRBD1 15 TGTGCCAGCAGCCAGGGACAGCAATACACCGGGGAGCTGTTTTTT CASSQGQQYTGELFF
TRBJ1-5 - TRBV19 TRBD1 15 TGTGCCAGTAGTATAGGGATACAGGGGGGTCAGCCCCAGCATTTT CASSIGIQGGQPQHF
TRBJ2-2 - TRBV5-4 TRBD2 15 TGTGCCAGCAGCTTGTACAGCGGGGGCTCCGGGGAGCTGTTTTTT CASSLYSGGSGELFF
TRBJ2-7 - TRBV4-1 TRBD1 19 TGCGCCAGCAGCCAAGATGCGATTGAGGGACAGGGTACGTCCTACGAGCAGTACTTC CASSQDAIEGQGTSYEQYF
TRBJ2-1 - TRBV5-1 - 15 TGCGCCAGCAGCCTCACAGGAAGCTCCTACAATGAGCAGTTCTTC CASSLTGSSYNEQFF
TRBJ2-5 - TRBV18 TRBD1 15 TGTGCCAGCTCACCAAACAGGGGGTCTACTGAGACCCAGTACTTC CASSPNRGSTETQYF
TRBJ2-4 - TRBV10-3 - 16 TGTGCCATCAGTGAGTCGACAGCCCTAGCCAAAAACATTCAGTACTTC CAISESTALAKNIQYF
TRBJ1-4 - TRBV6-1 - 14 TGTGCCAGCAGTGAAGCGGGTCGCAGTGAAAAACTGTTTTTT CASSEAGRSEKLFF
TRBJ1-1 - TRBV28 - 14 TGTGCCAGCATTCTAGGGTACTCGGTCACTGAAGCTTTCTTT CASILGYSVTEAFF
TRBJ1-5 - TRBV5-8 TRBD1 15 TGTGCCAGCAGCTTGCCGGGACAGCATAATCAGCCCCAGCATTTT CASSLPGQHNQPQHF
TRBJ2-7 - TRBV10-3 - 16 TGTGCCATCAGTGAGTCGGTCGGGTTGGACAGCTACGAGCAGTACTTC CAISESVGLDSYEQYF
TRBJ2-3 - TRBV9 - 14 TGTGCCAGCACCCCTCGGGGCCACACAGATACGCAGTATTTT CASTPRGHTDTQYF
TRBJ1-2 - TRBV7-9 - 12 TGTGCCCCCGGCATCCAGAGATCGGGCTACACCTTC CAPGIQRSGYTF
TRBJ1-2 many TRBV11-2 TRBD1 14 TGTGCCAGCAGCACGAGGGACAGAATCTATGGCTACACCTTC CASSTRDRIYGYTF
TRBJ1-5 - TRBV5-8 - 15 TGTGCCAGCAGCTTTCCCGGGACCCGCAATCAGCCCCAGCATTTT CASSFPGTRNQPQHF
TRBJ2-2 - TRBV5-1 - 17 TGCGCCAGCAGCTCGACCCAGGACTGGAGGAACACCGGGGAGCTGTTTTTT CASSSTQDWRNTGELFF
TRBJ1-5 - TRBV25-1 - 14 TGTGCCAGCAGTGAATTCGGGAGCAATCAGCCCCAGCATTTT CASSEFGSNQPQHF
TRBJ1-2 - TRBV30 - 13 TGTGCCTGGGCCGGGGGAGTATCGAATGGCTACACCTTC CAWAGGVSNGYTF
TRBJ1-2 few TRBV28 - 15 TGTGCCAGCAGTTTATCGAGGGAGGGCTCGGGTGGCTACACCTTC CASSLSREGSGGYTF
TRBJ1-5 - TRBV28 TRBD1 15 TGTGCCAGCAGTTCAACAACAGGGGGACAGGGGCCCCAGCATTTT CASSSTTGGQGPQHF
TRBJ2-5 few TRBV6-5 - 15 TGTGCCAGCAGTGGCGGGAACAGTCCGAGGGAGACCCAGTACTTC CASSGGNSPRETQYF
TRBJ2-1 - TRBV18 TRBD2 14 TGTGCCAGCAAAACTAGCGGGTCCTACAATGAGCAGTTCTTC CASKTSGSYNEQFF
TRBJ2-7 - TRBV11-2 - 15 TGTGCCAGCGAGTCCCTCACGGGCCACCTCTACGAGCAGTACTTC CASESLTGHLYEQYF
TRBJ2-7 - TRBV19 TRBD1 14 TGTGCCAGTAGTCCCGCAGGGGGCGGATACGAGCAGTACTTC CASSPAGGGYEQYF
TRBJ2-1 medium-sized TRBV18 TRBD2 14 TGTGCCAGCTCACCGCTCGGGGAGGGCAATGAGCAGTTCTTC CASSPLGEGNEQFF
TRBJ2-5 - TRBV19 - 13 TGTGCCAGTAGTAGGGCCGGGCAAGAGACCCAGTACTTC CASSRAGQETQYF
TRBJ2-1 - TRBV7-8 - 13 TGTGCCAGCAGCTTAGCGGAGTACAATGAGCAGTTCTTC CASSLAEYNEQFF
TRBJ2-1 - TRBV7-9 - 15 TGTGCCAGCAGCTTAGTGTTGGGGGCCTACAATGAGCAGTTCTTC CASSLVLGAYNEQFF
TRBJ1-1 - TRBV4-2 TRBD1 13 TGTGCCAGCAGCCGGACAGGGGCCACTGAAGCTTTCTTT CASSRTGATEAFF
TRBJ2-3 - TRBV9 - 15 TGTGCCAGCAGCGTAGATTCGGGAATCACAGATACGCAGTATTTT CASSVDSGITDTQYF
TRBJ2-2 - TRBV5-1 - 13 TGCGCCAGCAGCTTGTCGGATACCGGGGAGCTGTTTTTT CASSLSDTGELFF
TRBJ2-7 - TRBV4-3 TRBD2 16 TGCGCCAGCAGCCAAAGCCTAGGACTAGCGGCAGTGGAGCAGTACTTC CASSQSLGLAAVEQYF
TRBJ1-1 few TRBV11-2 - 13 TGTGCCAGCACCTCCCCAAGTCGTACTGAAGCTTTCTTT CASTSPSRTEAFF
TRBJ2-7 - TRBV5-1 - 14 TGCGCCAGCAGCCCGACGATGTATGAGTCCGAGCAGTACTTC CASSPTMYESEQYF
TRBJ2-7 once TRBV18 - 15 TGTGCCAGCTCATTCGGTCAGCAGATCGGGTACGAGCAGTACTTC CASSFGQQIGYEQYF
TRBJ2-5 once TRBV5-1 TRBD2 18 TGCGCCAGCAGCTTGGGTTTGTTAGCGGGAGATTGGCAAGAGACCCAGTACTTC CASSLGLLAGDWQETQYF